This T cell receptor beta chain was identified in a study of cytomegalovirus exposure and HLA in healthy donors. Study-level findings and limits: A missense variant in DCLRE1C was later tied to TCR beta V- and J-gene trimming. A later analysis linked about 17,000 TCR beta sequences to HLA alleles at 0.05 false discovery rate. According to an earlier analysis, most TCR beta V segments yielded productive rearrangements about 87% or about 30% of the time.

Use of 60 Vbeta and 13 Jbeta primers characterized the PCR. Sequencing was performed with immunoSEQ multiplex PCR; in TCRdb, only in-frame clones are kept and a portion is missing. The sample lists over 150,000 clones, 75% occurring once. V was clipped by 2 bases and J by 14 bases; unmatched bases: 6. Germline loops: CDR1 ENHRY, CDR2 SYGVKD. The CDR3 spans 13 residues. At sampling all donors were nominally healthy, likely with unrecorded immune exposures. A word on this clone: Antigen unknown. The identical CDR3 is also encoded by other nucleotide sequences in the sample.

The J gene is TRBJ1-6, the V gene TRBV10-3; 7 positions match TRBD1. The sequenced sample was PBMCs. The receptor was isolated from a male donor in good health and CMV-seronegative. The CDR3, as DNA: TGTGCCATCAGTGAGCAGGGGGGCGGTGCCCTCCACTTT. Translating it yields CAISEQGGGALHF.